One sample yielded the 8 T cell receptor beta chains listed below, sequenced in a study of blood T cell repertoires in COVID-19. Using immunoSEQ multiplex PCR, the repertoire was profiled, and TCRdb retains in-frame clones only, with some absent. This sample has 150,000 or so clones, with more than 75% found just once. The sample comprised PBMCs or T cells enriched from blood (not recorded which). These receptors were obtained from a woman between 50 and 59 years old who had recovered from COVID-19.

This clone was observed at least ten times. The chain recombines TRBV29-1 with TRBJ1-3; TRBD1 is a possible D gene (6 bases). CDR3 length: 14 residues. With 4 bases removed from V and 0 bases from J, the gap between germline ends came to 10 bases. Germline-derived CDR1 and CDR2 are SQVTM and ANQGSEA. CDR3 sequence: CSVGGGLSGNTIYF. The DNA of the CDR3 is TGCAGCGTTGGTGGGGGCCTCTCTGGAAACACCATATATTTT.

This chain joins TRBV3-1 (or the pseudogene TRBV3-2) and TRBJ2-1; 7 nucleotides line up with TRBD2. Germline V gene sequence: CDR1 LGHDT, CDR2 YNNKEL (reference sequence). The V segment lost 4 bases and the J segment 7 bases; nucleotides outside the gene matches: 7. The CDR3 runs 14 residues. The CDR3 region is CASSREGSRNEQFF. The CDR3 bases are TGTGCCAGCAGCCGGGAGGGATCTCGGAATGAGCAGTTCTTC.

The chain carries TRBV29-1 and TRBJ1-3; the D is unclear. This CDR3 region has 13 residues. CDR1 and CDR2 from the germline V gene are SQVTM and ANQGSEA. V shed 6 bases and J shed 0 bases, with 9 bases lying between them. CDR3: CSVSLFSGNTIYF. The CDR3 DNA reads as TGCAGCGTAAGCCTTTTCTCTGGAAACACCATATATTTT.

The chain employs TRBV5-1 and TRBJ1-2; no clear D gene. The CDR3 is made up of 15 amino acids. Between the trimmed V and J ends, which lost 0 bases and 4 bases, there was a span of 13 bases. In germline, CDR1 is SGHRS, CDR2 YFSETQ. Written as DNA, the CDR3 is TGCGCCAGCAGCTTGGCAGCGGCCAGGCCCTATGGCTACACCTTC. This sequence encodes CASSLAAARPYGYTF.

The V call is TRBV10-2, the J call TRBJ1-1; TRBD1 might be the D (6 bases). Germline V gene data show CDR1 as WSHSY and CDR2 as SAAADI. Trimming cost V 4 bases and J 0 bases, with 12 bases left between them. The CDR3 loop spans 15 amino acids. The DNA for the CDR3 is TGCGCCAGCAGTGGGGTGGACAGTATGAACACTGAAGCTTTCTTT. Translating gives CASSGVDSMNTEAFF.

The V and J genes are TRBV18 and TRBJ2-3, with D hard to call. Per the germline V gene, CDR1 is KGHSH and CDR2 is LQKENI. Trimming cost V 0 bases and J 3 bases, with 10 bases left between them. The CDR3 contains 15 residues. The CDR3 coding sequence is TGTGCCAGCTCACCACCCTCGGTTGGTACAGATACGCAGTATTTT. As protein: CASSPPSVGTDTQYF.

This clone was seen a single time. This sequence joins TRBV5-1 and TRBJ1-2; D remains unclear. The CDR3 spans 13 residues. Germline V gene lookup returns CDR1 SGHRS and CDR2 YFSETQ. The V end was cut by 4 bases, the J end by 8 bases, with 15 bases between. This chain's CDR3 is CASSPRETVGYTF. CDR3 nucleotides: TGCGCCAGCAGCCCGCGGGAGACTGTGGGCTACACCTTC.

Only a few counts were recorded for this clone. The chain carries TRBV6-1 and TRBJ1-4, with 9 bases fitting TRBD1. This CDR3 is built from 17 residues. Looked up from germline, CDR1 is MNHNS and CDR2 is SASEGT. The J segment lost 5 bases and the V segment lost 2 bases, leaving 9 bases of the junction unmatched. CDR3 residues: CASSERDRDRVNEKLFF. The CDR3 DNA reads TGTGCCAGCAGTGAAAGGGACCGGGACAGGGTAAATGAAAAACTGTTTTTT.